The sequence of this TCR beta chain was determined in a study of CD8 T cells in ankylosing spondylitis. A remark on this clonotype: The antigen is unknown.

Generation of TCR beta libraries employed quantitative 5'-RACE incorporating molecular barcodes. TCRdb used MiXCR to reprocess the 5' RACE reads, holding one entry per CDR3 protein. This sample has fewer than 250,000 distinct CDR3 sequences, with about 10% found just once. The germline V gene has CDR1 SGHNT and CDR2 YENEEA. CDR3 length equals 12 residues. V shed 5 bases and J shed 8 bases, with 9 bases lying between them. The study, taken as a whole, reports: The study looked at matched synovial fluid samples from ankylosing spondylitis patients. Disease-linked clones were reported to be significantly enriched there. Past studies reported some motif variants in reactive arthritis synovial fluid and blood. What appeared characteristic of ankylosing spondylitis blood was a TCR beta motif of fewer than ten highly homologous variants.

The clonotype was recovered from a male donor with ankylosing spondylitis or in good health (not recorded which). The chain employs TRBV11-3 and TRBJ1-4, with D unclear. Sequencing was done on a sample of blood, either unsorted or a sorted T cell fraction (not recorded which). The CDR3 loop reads CASSLLPEKLFF. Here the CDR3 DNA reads TGTGCCAGCAGCCTATTACCAGAAAAACTGTTTTTT. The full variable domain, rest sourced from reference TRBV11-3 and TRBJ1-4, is EAGVVQSPRYKIIEKKQPVAFWCNPISGHNTLYWYLQNLGQGPELLIRYENEEAVDDSQLPKDRFSAERLKGVDSTLKIQPAELGDSAVYLCASSLLPEKLFFGSGTQLSVL.